The 30 T cell receptor beta chains below were found in one sample sequenced in a study of T cell responses to AZD1222 COVID-19 vaccine. The repertoire was sequenced with immunoSEQ multiplex PCR; TCRdb's copy has only in-frame clones and lacks some. The sample has over 85,000 clones, more than 90% seen once; the top ten hold 2.5%. Specimen: peripheral blood, collected 28 days after the second AZD1222 dose. These TCRs come from an adult who received the AZD1222 COVID-19 vaccine.

J is TRBJ2-3 and V is TRBV5-4; TRBD1 matches 7 bases. V trimming: 1 base; J trimming: 4 bases; junction bases outside the gene matches: 6. Germline V gives CDR1 SGHNT, CDR2 YYREEE (reference sequence). The CDR3 runs 15 residues. DNA for the CDR3: TGTGCCAGCAGCTTGCCGGGACAGACATCAGATACGCAGTATTTT. Amino acids: CASSLPGQTSDTQYF.

This clone has a single count. Other nucleotide sequences in the sample specify the same CDR3. The chain is built from TRBV30 and TRBJ1-5; D remains unclear. The CDR3 totals 13 residues. Per the germline V gene, CDR1 is GTSNPN and CDR2 is SVGIG (reference sequence). V dropped 0 bases and J dropped 2 bases, with 5 bases sitting between them. Here the CDR3 reads CAWSVRGNQPQHF. The CDR3, as DNA: TGTGCCTGGAGTGTTAGGGGCAATCAGCCCCAGCATTTT.

The rearrangement uses TRBV10-3 and TRBJ1-1; D might be TRBD1 (6 bases). The CDR3 contains 12 residues. The V end lost 8 bases, the J end lost 1 base, and 8 bases lay between the germline ends. Per the germline V gene, CDR1 is ENHRY and CDR2 is SYGVKD. Here the CDR3 DNA reads TGTGCCATCGGGACACAGAACACTGAAGCTTTCTTT. Its protein product is CAIGTQNTEAFF.

V is TRBV7-9 and J is TRBJ2-3; 9 bases align to TRBD2. Germline V gene data show CDR1 as SEHNR and CDR2 as FQNEAQ (reference sequence). There are 14 residues in the CDR3. J lost 10 bases, V lost 5 bases, and 10 bases had no gene match. DNA for the CDR3: TGTGCCAGCAGCACGACTAGCGGCACGGGTGCGCAGTATTTT. Translated: CASSTTSGTGAQYF.

The genes are TRBV19 and TRBJ1-5; D unresolved. This CDR3 spans 12 amino acids. Trimming removed 6 bases from V and 5 bases from J, with 8 bases in between. Germline CDR1 LNHDA, CDR2 SQIVND (reference sequence). The CDR3 loop reads CASSIHDQPQHF. The CDR3 DNA follows: TGTGCCAGTAGCATCCATGATCAGCCCCAGCATTTT.

The chain combines TRBV5-5 with TRBJ1-2; D might be TRBD1 (5 bases). Germline loops: CDR1 SGHKS, CDR2 YYEKEE (reference sequence). The CDR3 runs 14 residues. Trimming cost V 2 bases and J 5 bases, with 13 bases left between them. The CDR3 DNA sequence: TGTGCCAGCAGCTTTGGGCTCGGGGGGTATGGCTACACCTTC. Protein sequence: CASSFGLGGYGYTF.

The chain combines TRBV9 with TRBJ1-5; 9 nucleotides align to TRBD1. The junction had 6 bases not matched to a gene; V was cut back by 4 bases and J by 4 bases. The CDR3 is 15 amino acids. CDR1 and CDR2 from the germline V gene are SGDLS and YYNGEE. The CDR3 nucleotides are TGTGCCAGCAGCAAGGGACAGGGCGGGAATCAGCCCCAGCATTTT. It yields the protein CASSKGQGGNQPQHF.

This chain links TRBV5-1 with TRBJ2-3; 7 bases agree with TRBD1. V lost 4 bases, J lost 2 bases, and 10 bases stayed unmatched. The CDR3 has 16 residues. Germline-derived CDR1 and CDR2 are SGHRS and YFSETQ. CDR3 residues: CASSLQTGVATDTQYF. The CDR3 bases are TGCGCCAGCAGCCTCCAAACAGGGGTGGCCACAGATACGCAGTATTTT.

The chain has TRBV24-1 and TRBJ1-5; no firm D call. This CDR3 comprises 14 residues. The germline V gene has CDR1 KGHDR and CDR2 SFDVKD. V lost 1 base to trimming and J lost 6 bases, with 9 bases between them. The CDR3 is CATSDLGGSQPQHF. The CDR3 DNA sequence: TGTGCCACCAGTGATTTAGGAGGGAGTCAGCCCCAGCATTTT.

The chain joins TRBV14 to TRBJ1-4, with D possibly being TRBD1 (6 bases). Germline CDR1 is SGHDN and CDR2 is FVKESK. The CDR3 length is 16 residues. V gave up 0 bases and J gave up 8 bases, with 16 bases separating them. CDR3 amino acids: CASSQDPGGRREKLFF. The CDR3 nucleotides are TGTGCCAGCAGCCAAGATCCCGGGGGCCGCAGGGAAAAACTGTTTTTT.

The J gene is TRBJ2-6, the V gene TRBV2; 11 bases agree with TRBD1. CDR3 length: 20 amino acids. The J segment lost 0 bases and the V segment lost 4 bases, leaving 11 bases of the junction unmatched. Germline lookup yields CDR1 SNHLY and CDR2 FYNNEI. The CDR3 protein is CASSGSWTGGAFSGANVLTF. The CDR3 DNA reads as TGTGCCAGCAGTGGGTCATGGACAGGGGGCGCTTTCTCTGGGGCCAACGTCCTGACTTTC.

This clone came up once. The V gene is TRBV9, the J gene TRBJ2-5, with D possibly TRBD2 on 5 matching bases. From germline, CDR1 is SGDLS and CDR2 YYNGEE. The length of the CDR3 is 14 residues. Trimming took off 3 bases at V and 1 base at J, with 10 bases between the two ends. CDR3 loop: CASSAGNSQETQYF. The CDR3 coding sequence is TGTGCCAGCAGCGCCGGGAACTCCCAAGAGACCCAGTACTTC.

V usage is TRBV5-1 and J usage is TRBJ2-7; 11 nucleotides line up with TRBD1. CDR1 SGHRS and CDR2 YFSETQ come from the germline V gene. Trimming removed 2 bases from V and 6 bases from J; junction bases left unmatched: 4. This CDR3 has 14 residues. CDR3 DNA sequence: TGCGCCAGCAGCTTCCGGACAGGGGGCACCGAGCAGTACTTC. It specifies CASSFRTGGTEQYF.

J is TRBJ1-2 and V is TRBV7-9, with D perhaps TRBD1 (5 bases). The CDR3 contains 14 residues. The germline V and J ends were trimmed by 1 base and 8 bases, with 14 bases remaining between them. Per germline, CDR1 SEHNR and CDR2 FQNEAQ (reference sequence). The CDR3 DNA reads as TGTGCCAGCAGCTTAGGACGGGGGACGGAGGGCTACACCTTC. Its protein is CASSLGRGTEGYTF.

The rearrangement uses TRBV11-2 and TRBJ2-1, with D perhaps assigned TRBD1 or TRBD2 (5 bases each). Deletions cut 3 bases from V and 6 bases from J, with 9 bases between. Germline V lookup: CDR1 SGHAT, CDR2 FQNNGV. The CDR3 has 13 residues. CDR3 region: CASSLGVPNEQFF. As DNA, the CDR3 is TGTGCCAGCAGCTTGGGGGTGCCCAATGAGCAGTTCTTC.

As concerns this clone: Other DNA sequences in this sample translate to the same CDR3. V usage is TRBV4-1 and J usage is TRBJ2-7, with D perhaps matching TRBD2 (5 bases). The CDR3 is made up of 12 amino acids. Trimming stripped 1 base from V and 4 bases from J, with 5 bases between. Germline lookup yields CDR1 MGHRA and CDR2 YSYEKL. The chain's CDR3 is CASSQGGYEQYF. The DNA for the CDR3 is TGCGCCAGCAGCCAAGGAGGGTACGAGCAGTACTTC.

V usage is TRBV7-2 and J usage is TRBJ1-6; unclear D gene. CDR1 SGHTA and CDR2 FQGNSA come from the germline V gene. The CDR3 extends over 14 amino acids. Trimming removed 5 bases from V and 9 bases from J, with 14 bases in between. In DNA, the CDR3 is TGTGCCAGCAGCCTCTCAGGTGGTAGTTCACCCCTCCACTTT. This gives the protein CASSLSGGSSPLHF.

The CDR3: CASSLSPGGFQETQYF. For the CDR3, the DNA is TGTGCCAGCAGCTTAAGTCCAGGAGGATTCCAAGAGACCCAGTACTTC. J is TRBJ2-5 and V is TRBV5-5; perhaps TRBD2 as D (5 bases). CDR1 is SGHKS, CDR2 YYEKEE, per germline (reference sequence). Trimming cost V 2 bases and J 1 base, with 15 bases left between them. This CDR3 region has 16 residues.

The chain recombines TRBV10-3 with TRBJ2-3; TRBD2 matches at 7 bases. Unmatched junction bases numbered 10, after V lost 10 bases and J lost 3 bases. The CDR3 runs 14 residues. CDR1 and CDR2 from the germline V gene are ENHRY and SYGVKD. DNA of the CDR3: TGTGCCACCCTAGGGGACTACTCGACAGATACGCAGTATTTT. Translation gives CATLGDYSTDTQYF.

This chain links TRBV11-2 with TRBJ2-7, with D tentatively TRBD1 (7 bases). Germline V gene data show CDR1 as SGHAT and CDR2 as FQNNGV. There are 14 residues in the CDR3. The germline V and J ends were trimmed by 5 bases and 2 bases, with 13 bases remaining between them. CDR3 sequence reads: CASSARDRTYEQYF. Written as DNA, the CDR3 is TGTGCCAGCAGCGCGCGGGACAGAACCTACGAGCAGTACTTC.

The V gene is TRBV6-5, the J gene TRBJ1-3, with 7 bases that match TRBD1. The CDR3 runs to 15 residues. Germline CDR1 MNHEY, CDR2 SVGAGI. The V segment lost 6 bases and the J segment 3 bases; nucleotides outside the gene matches: 8. The CDR3 DNA is TGTGCCAGCAGCGTTACAGGGGAGGGTGGAAACACCATATATTTT. Translation gives CASSVTGEGGNTIYF.

This clone has only a few counts. The genes are TRBV9 and TRBJ1-1; D is unresolved. V was clipped by 0 bases and J by 1 base, with 4 bases between them. The CDR3 totals 13 residues. Germline CDR1 reads SGDLS; CDR2 reads YYNGEE. DNA for the CDR3: TGTGCCAGCAGCGTAGAGGGGAACACTGAAGCTTTCTTT. It codes for CASSVEGNTEAFF.

This rearrangement joins TRBV7-8 to TRBJ2-3; D not certain. There are 13 residues in the CDR3. V lost 2 bases and J 6 bases, leaving 9 bases between the germline ends. Germline V gene lookup returns CDR1 SGHVS and CDR2 FQNEAQ. Written as DNA, the CDR3 is TGTGCCAGCAGCTTATCATCCGAGGATACGCAGTATTTT. Translating gives CASSLSSEDTQYF.

This clone was picked up one time. This rearrangement joins TRBV3-1 (or the pseudogene TRBV3-2) to TRBJ1-2; TRBD1 agrees at 11 bases. Losses at the gene ends were 4 bases for V and 4 bases for J; bases not matched to a gene: 8. CDR3 length: 16 residues. Germline-derived CDR1 and CDR2 are LGHDT and YNNKEL (reference sequence). CDR3 sequence reads: CASSRERTGGAYGYTF. CDR3 bases: TGTGCCAGCAGCCGCGAGAGGACAGGGGGCGCCTATGGCTACACCTTC.

The sample holds one count of this clone. This chain links TRBV7-8 with TRBJ1-4; D is uncertain. The CDR3 loop spans 14 amino acids. The germline gives CDR1 SGHVS, CDR2 FQNEAQ. Trimming took 1 base from V and 6 from J, leaving 9 bases between them. The CDR3 bases are TGTGCCAGCAGCTTAGTGCGACGGGATGAAAAACTGTTTTTT. It is translated as CASSLVRRDEKLFF.

This chain connects TRBV5-1 to TRBJ2-7; 10 bases map to TRBD2. Germline assignment: CDR1 SGHRS and CDR2 YFSETQ. V shed 5 bases, J shed 2 bases, and the junction held 7 bases outside the gene matches. The CDR3 has 15 residues. The CDR3 here is CASRGGTSVPYEQYF. As DNA, the CDR3 is TGCGCCAGCAGGGGCGGGACTAGCGTTCCCTACGAGCAGTACTTC.

The genes are TRBV24-1 and TRBJ2-1; perhaps TRBD2 as D (6 bases). Germline CDR1 is KGHDR and CDR2 is SFDVKD. V lost 4 bases, J lost 6 bases, and 15 bases lay in between. This CDR3 is built from 15 residues. The CDR3 spells CATSDRDGGVNEQFF. CDR3 in DNA: TGTGCCACCAGTGACCGGGACGGCGGGGTCAATGAGCAGTTCTTC.

The chain has TRBV19 and TRBJ1-5, with 8 bases matching TRBD1. Germline V gene lookup returns CDR1 LNHDA and CDR2 SQIVND (reference sequence). The CDR3 consists of 13 residues. J gave up 7 bases and V 4 bases, and 3 bases lay outside the gene matches. The CDR3 spells CASSTAGGQPQHF. The CDR3 nucleotides are TGTGCCAGTAGTACCGCAGGGGGCCAGCCCCAGCATTTT.

The J gene is TRBJ2-7, the V gene TRBV5-1; D call uncertain. Germline V gene data show CDR1 as SGHRS and CDR2 as YFSETQ. The CDR3 totals 14 residues. Trimming stripped 2 bases from V and 7 bases from J, with 16 bases between. In DNA, the CDR3 is TGCGCCAGCAGCTTTTATGGTGGGCGAACGGAGCAGTACTTC. Protein: CASSFYGGRTEQYF. Based on the CDR3 plus reference TRBV5-1 and TRBJ2-7, the full variable domain is KAGVTQTPRYLIKTRGQQVTLSCSPISGHRSVSWYQQTPGQGLQFLFEYFSETQRNKGNFPGRFSGRQFSNSRSEMNVSTLELGDSALYLCASSFYGGRTEQYFGPGTRLTVT.

The chain carries TRBV24-1 and TRBJ1-5, with D perhaps TRBD1 (6 bases). V was pared by 5 bases and J by 3 bases, with 19 bases between. The CDR3 extends over 17 amino acids. Germline-derived CDR1 and CDR2 are KGHDR and SFDVKD. As DNA, the CDR3 is TGTGCCACCAGTGCCTGCCGGGGGCGCGTACACAATCAGCCCCAGCATTTT. It yields the protein CATSACRGRVHNQPQHF.